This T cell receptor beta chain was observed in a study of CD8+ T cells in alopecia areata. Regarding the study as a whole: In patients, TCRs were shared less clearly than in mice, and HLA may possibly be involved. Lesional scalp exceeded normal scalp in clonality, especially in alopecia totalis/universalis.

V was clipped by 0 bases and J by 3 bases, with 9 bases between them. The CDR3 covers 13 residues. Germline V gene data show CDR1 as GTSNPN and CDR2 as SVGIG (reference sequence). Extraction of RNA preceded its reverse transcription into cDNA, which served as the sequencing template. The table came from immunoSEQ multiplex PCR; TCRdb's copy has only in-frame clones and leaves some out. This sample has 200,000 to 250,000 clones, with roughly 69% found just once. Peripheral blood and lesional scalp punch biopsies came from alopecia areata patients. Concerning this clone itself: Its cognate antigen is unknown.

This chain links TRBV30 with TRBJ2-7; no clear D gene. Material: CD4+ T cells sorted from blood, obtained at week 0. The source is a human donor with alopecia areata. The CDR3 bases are TGTGCCTGGAGTGTACTACAGCGCTACGAGCAGTACTTC. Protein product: CAWSVLQRYEQYF.